The text below deals with one T cell receptor beta chain. This sample was taken from a study of CD8+CD57+ T cells in acquired aplastic anemia. The use of genomic DNA as template underpinned the TCR beta VDJ and CDR3 profiling. TCRdb reanalysed the reads using MiXCR and keeps one entry per CDR3 protein. The data contain approximately 200,000 distinct CDR3 sequences, approximately 60% of them singletons. Material for sequencing was sorted CD4+, CD8+, or CD8+CD57+ T cells (not recorded which) from PBMCs. This clonotype was obtained from a human donor in good health.

In DNA, the CDR3 is TGTGCTAGTGGCCCGATGGTCGCAGGGGGCACTGAAGCTTTCTTT. As protein: CASGPMVAGGTEAFF. The J gene is TRBJ1-1, the V gene TRBV9, with 7 bases identical to TRBD1. From germline, CDR1 is SGDLS and CDR2 YYNGEE. CDR3 length: 15 residues.